One sample yielded the 20 T cell receptor beta chains listed below, sequenced in a study of PD-1 blockade in classical Hodgkin lymphoma. Clones were read by immunoSEQ multiplex PCR, and TCRdb kept only the in-frame ones, dropping some. The table shows 4,000 to 5,000 clones, with roughly three quarters occurring only once. Time point of the sample: cycle 4 day 1 (C4D1), after five to seven weeks of nivolumab. Each of the patients experienced relapse following autologous stem cell transplantation, and their brentuximab vedotin exposure differed. Purification of CD4+ T cells from thawed PBMCs was performed via magnetic negative selection. Specimen: CD4+ T cells from blood, collected before the fourth cycle of nivolumab. The receptors were gathered from a human donor with classical Hodgkin lymphoma.

The rearrangement uses TRBV5-6 and TRBJ2-6; D call uncertain. Trimming shortened V by 1 base and J by 0 bases, and 11 bases separated the two germline ends. The CDR3 has 17 amino acids. CDR1 is SGHDT, CDR2 YYEEEE, per germline. The CDR3 DNA reads TGTGCCAGCAGCTTGCCAGGTTACTACTCTGGGGCCAACGTCCTGACTTTC. It specifies CASSLPGYYSGANVLTF.

The chain couples TRBV6-6 to TRBJ1-2; 7 nucleotides agree with TRBD1. CDR1 MNHNY and CDR2 SVGAGI come from the germline V gene (reference sequence). The CDR3 is made up of 11 amino acids. V gave up 8 bases and J gave up 10 bases; unmatched junction bases: 7. CDR3 loop: CASQGQTIYTF. CDR3 DNA: TGTGCCAGCCAGGGACAGACCATCTACACCTTC.

The DNA of the CDR3 is TGTGCCAGCACCGCCTATACGGGGGGCAGGGCTGGGGCCAACGTCCTGACTTTC. Its translation is CASTAYTGGRAGANVLTF. This chain links TRBV28 with TRBJ2-6; weak D call: TRBD2 (7 bases). Trimming removed 7 bases from V and 2 bases from J, with 21 bases in between. CDR3 length: 18 residues. CDR1 is MDHEN, CDR2 SYDVKM, per germline.

The V gene is TRBV6-5, the J gene TRBJ1-5, with D uncertain. There are 14 residues in the CDR3. CDR1 and CDR2 (germline): MNHEY, SVGAGI. Trimming left V 4 bases short and J 4 bases short, with 11 bases between. CDR3 bases: TGTGCCAGCAGTTTGTCGGGGAGGAATCAGCCCCAGCATTTT. Translation: CASSLSGRNQPQHF.

This chain uses TRBV28 with TRBJ2-5; D tentatively reads TRBD1 or TRBD2 (5 bases each). Between the trimmed V and J ends, which lost 3 bases and 7 bases, there was a span of 15 bases. CDR3 size: 14 residues. Germline CDR1 is MDHEN and CDR2 is SYDVKM. Here the CDR3 reads CASSLKPGLVTQYF. The CDR3 DNA follows: TGTGCCAGCAGTTTGAAACCGGGGCTGGTGACCCAGTACTTC.

The J gene is TRBJ2-3, the V gene TRBV6-5, with D perhaps matching TRBD1 or TRBD2 (6 bases each). With 8 bases removed from V and 5 bases from J, the gap between germline ends came to 20 bases. The germline gives CDR1 MNHEY, CDR2 SVGAGI. This CDR3 is built from 15 residues. The CDR3 is CASSSRGHNQDTQYF. DNA for the CDR3: TGTGCCAGCTCCTCTCGGGGGCACAATCAAGATACGCAGTATTTT.

The chain joins TRBV7-2 to TRBJ2-3; 7 nucleotides agree with TRBD2. V lost 0 bases, J lost 8 bases, and 8 bases stayed unmatched. Looked up from germline, CDR1 is SGHTA and CDR2 is FQGNSA. The CDR3 has 15 residues. The CDR3 nucleotides read TGTGCCAGCAGCTTAGCGGGAAGCGGGGCACCTACGCAGTATTTT. It specifies CASSLAGSGAPTQYF.

The CDR3 reads CASSLGSYNEQFF. CDR3 bases: TGTGCCAGCAGCTTAGGGTCCTACAATGAGCAGTTCTTC. The chain links TRBV7-2 to TRBJ2-1; D is unclear. Germline V gene sequence: CDR1 SGHTA, CDR2 FQGNSA. V was clipped by 1 base and J by 1 base, with 2 bases between them. This CDR3 is 13 amino acids long.

The J gene is TRBJ1-4, the V gene TRBV28; 7 bases align to TRBD1. The V gene end was trimmed by 3 bases and the J gene end by 7 bases; junction bases not matched to a gene: 8. The germline V gene encodes CDR1 MDHEN and CDR2 SYDVKM. The CDR3 is made up of 15 amino acids. The CDR3 spells CASSFRQGGVEKLFF. CDR3 nucleotide sequence: TGTGCCAGCAGTTTCCGACAGGGAGGGGTTGAAAAACTGTTTTTT.

The rearrangement links TRBV6-1 to TRBJ2-3; 9 bases line up with TRBD1. The V segment lost 9 bases and the J segment 3 bases; nucleotides outside the gene matches: 10. The germline V gene encodes CDR1 MNHNS and CDR2 SASEGT. This CDR3 comprises 15 residues. This chain's CDR3 is CASLTGGGLTDTQYF. As DNA, the CDR3 is TGTGCCAGTCTTACAGGGGGCGGACTAACAGATACGCAGTATTTT.

The chain couples TRBV4-1 to TRBJ1-3; TRBD1 matches 10 bases. This CDR3 spans 20 amino acids. Germline V CDR1 and CDR2: MGHRA, YSYEKL. Trimming cost V 0 bases and J 3 bases; bases outside gene matches: 14. The DNA for the CDR3 is TGCGCCAGCAGCCAAGAGGGAAGGACAGGGGGGCGATCGGGTGGAAACACCATATATTTT. Encoded protein: CASSQEGRTGGRSGGNTIYF.

The J gene is TRBJ2-7, the V gene TRBV5-1; possible D gene TRBD1, 5 bases. V dropped 2 bases and J dropped 6 bases, with 15 bases sitting between them. Germline V gene lookup returns CDR1 SGHRS and CDR2 YFSETQ. The CDR3 is made up of 14 amino acids. CDR3 sequence reads: CASSLDSGRGEQYF. For the CDR3, the DNA is TGCGCCAGCAGCTTAGATTCAGGAAGGGGCGAGCAGTACTTC. Based on the CDR3 plus reference TRBV5-1 and TRBJ2-7, the full variable domain is KAGVTQTPRYLIKTRGQQVTLSCSPISGHRSVSWYQQTPGQGLQFLFEYFSETQRNKGNFPGRFSGRQFSNSRSEMNVSTLELGDSALYLCASSLDSGRGEQYFGPGTRLTVT.

The chain carries TRBV11-1 and TRBJ2-7; maybe TRBD2 (7 bases). Germline V gene sequence: CDR1 SGHAT, CDR2 FQDESV (reference sequence). The V and J ends lost 4 bases and 3 bases respectively, with 10 bases between them. CDR3 length equals 13 residues. CDR3 DNA: TGTGCCAGCAGCTCGGGGGGCGGCTACGAGCAGTACTTC. Protein product: CASSSGGGYEQYF.

V is TRBV11-2 and J is TRBJ1-5, with D possibly matching TRBD1 (5 bases). The CDR3 has 17 residues. Trimming cost V 1 base and J 0 bases, with 13 bases left between them. Germline CDR1 SGHAT, CDR2 FQNNGV. This chain's CDR3 is CASSLGDRGRSNQPQHF. The CDR3 region has the DNA TGTGCCAGCAGCTTAGGGGACCGGGGTCGTAGCAATCAGCCCCAGCATTTT.

J is TRBJ2-5 and V is TRBV9; weak D call: TRBD2 (5 bases). CDR3 length: 14 residues. V dropped 4 bases and J dropped 5 bases, with 15 bases sitting between them. The germline V gene has CDR1 SGDLS and CDR2 YYNGEE. In DNA form, the CDR3 reads TGTGCCAGCAGCTTCGACTTGGCTAGCGAGACCCAGTACTTC. Translated, it gives CASSFDLASETQYF.

V and J are TRBV28 and TRBJ2-7, with D possibly being TRBD1 or TRBD2 (7 bases each). Trimming pared 6 bases from V and 3 bases from J, leaving 15 bases between. The CDR3 sequence is 14 residues long. Germline V gene sequence: CDR1 MDHEN, CDR2 SYDVKM. CDR3 protein: CASRREGAIYEQYF. The CDR3, as DNA: TGTGCCAGCAGAAGGGAGGGGGCCATCTACGAGCAGTACTTC.

The CDR3 sequence: CASSYREKAFF. The DNA for the CDR3 is TGCGCCAGCAGCTACAGGGAAAAAGCTTTCTTT. The chain joins TRBV5-1 to TRBJ1-1, with a weak D call TRBD1 (6 bases). This CDR3 has 11 residues. CDR1 is SGHRS, CDR2 YFSETQ, per germline. V lost 3 bases and J 9 bases, leaving 9 bases between the germline ends.

The CDR3 spells CAISESGDYEQYF. The CDR3 DNA reads TGTGCCATCAGTGAGTCTGGTGACTACGAGCAGTACTTC. The chain couples TRBV10-3 to TRBJ2-7, with D uncertain. Germline CDR1 reads ENHRY; CDR2 reads SYGVKD. This CDR3 region has 13 residues. With 0 bases removed from V and 3 bases from J, the gap between germline ends came to 6 bases.

The chain couples TRBV9 to TRBJ2-5, with D perhaps matching TRBD1 (6 bases). Germline CDR1 and CDR2: SGDLS and YYNGEE. V was trimmed by 1 base and J by 5 bases, leaving 12 bases between them. The CDR3 contains 14 residues. The CDR3: CASSVRQDWETQYF. DNA for the CDR3: TGTGCCAGCAGCGTAAGACAGGATTGGGAGACCCAGTACTTC.

The chain recombines TRBV6-5 with TRBJ2-7, with TRBD1 identical over 7 bases. Germline loops: CDR1 MNHEY, CDR2 SVGAGI. V lost 0 bases to trimming and J lost 5 bases; unmatched junction nucleotides: 1. The CDR3 sequence is 13 residues long. In DNA form, the CDR3 reads TGTGCCAGCAGTTACTCTGGGACAGACGAGCAGTACTTC. Translation gives CASSYSGTDEQYF.